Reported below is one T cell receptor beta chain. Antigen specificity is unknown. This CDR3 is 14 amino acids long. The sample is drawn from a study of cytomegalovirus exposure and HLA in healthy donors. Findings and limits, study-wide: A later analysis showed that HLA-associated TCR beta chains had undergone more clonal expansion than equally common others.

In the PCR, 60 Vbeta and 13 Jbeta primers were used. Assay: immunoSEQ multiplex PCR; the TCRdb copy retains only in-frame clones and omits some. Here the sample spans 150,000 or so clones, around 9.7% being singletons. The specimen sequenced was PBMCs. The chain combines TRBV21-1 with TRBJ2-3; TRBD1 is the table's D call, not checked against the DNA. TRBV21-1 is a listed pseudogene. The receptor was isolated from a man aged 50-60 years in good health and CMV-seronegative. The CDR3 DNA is TGTGCCAGCAGTAAAGGAACAGCCACAGATACGCAGTATTTT. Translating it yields CASSKGTATDTQYF.